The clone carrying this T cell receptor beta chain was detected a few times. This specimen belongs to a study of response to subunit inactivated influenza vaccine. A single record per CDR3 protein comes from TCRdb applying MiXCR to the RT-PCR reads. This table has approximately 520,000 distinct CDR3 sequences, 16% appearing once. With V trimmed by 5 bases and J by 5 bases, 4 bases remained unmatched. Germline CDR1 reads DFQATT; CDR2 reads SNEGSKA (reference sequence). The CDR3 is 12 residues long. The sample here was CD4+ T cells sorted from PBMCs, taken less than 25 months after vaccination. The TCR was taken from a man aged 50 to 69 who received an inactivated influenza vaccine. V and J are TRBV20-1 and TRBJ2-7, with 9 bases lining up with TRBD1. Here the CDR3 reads CSAGRQGDEQYF. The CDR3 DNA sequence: TGCAGTGCTGGCCGACAGGGGGACGAGCAGTACTTC.